The 5 T cell receptor beta chains reported below all come from one sample, sequenced in a study of OX40 agonist ivuxolimab in advanced cancers. Sequencing used immunoSEQ multiplex PCR; TCRdb keeps in-frame clones, though not all of them. Of 80,000 or so clones listed, approximately 94% were seen once; the top ten hold around 15%. The source was CD4+ or CD8+ T cells sorted from blood, collected in a trial of the OX40 agonist ivuxolimab. The receptor set was obtained from an adult with an advanced solid tumor such as melanoma, head and neck, liver or kidney cancer.

The chain couples TRBV9 to TRBJ2-5; D possibly corresponds to TRBD2 (5 bases). CDR3 size: 16 residues. CDR1 is SGDLS, CDR2 YYNGEE, per germline. The V end was cut by 3 bases, the J end by 5 bases, with 20 bases between. CDR3: CASSEEEASIWETQYF. In nucleotides, the CDR3 is TGTGCCAGCAGCGAGGAGGAGGCCTCCATCTGGGAGACCCAGTACTTC.

The table lists this clone with a count of one. DNA of the CDR3: TGTGCCAGCAGCTTTGGACCGACCTACGAGCAGTACTTC. It specifies CASSFGPTYEQYF. The chain is built from TRBV11-2 and TRBJ2-7; no firm D call. Germline V lookup: CDR1 SGHAT, CDR2 FQNNGV. This CDR3 has 13 amino acids. V shed 3 bases and J shed 2 bases, with 8 bases lying between them.

V gene TRBV19 combines with J gene TRBJ1-2; 9 nucleotides line up with TRBD1. Germline loops: CDR1 LNHDA, CDR2 SQIVND (reference sequence). Losses at the gene ends were 3 bases for V and 2 bases for J; bases not matched to a gene: 13. The CDR3 loop spans 18 amino acids. DNA of the CDR3: TGTGCCAGTAGTATGGGAGGGACAGGGTTTGGTGCAAACTATGGCTACACCTTC. Translation gives CASSMGGTGFGANYGYTF.

This clone came up once. The chain recombines TRBV5-6 with TRBJ1-5; a possible D gene is TRBD1 (6 bases). Germline CDR1 is SGHDT and CDR2 is YYEEEE. The ends were cut back, 3 bases at V and 0 bases at J, with 10 bases in the middle. CDR3 length: 15 amino acids. DNA for the CDR3: TGTGCCAGCAGCTCGGGACAAAATAGCAATCAGCCCCAGCATTTT. This encodes CASSSGQNSNQPQHF. The whole variable domain, filled in from reference TRBV5-6 and TRBJ1-5, reads DAGVTQSPTHLIKTRGQQVTLRCSPKSGHDTVSWYQQALGQGPQFIFQYYEEEERQRGNFPDRFSGHQFPNYSSELNVNALLLGDSALYLCASSSGQNSNQPQHFGDGTRLSIL.

This chain links TRBV28 with TRBJ1-4; 9 bases agree with TRBD1. After removal of 6 bases from V and 6 bases from J, the junction contained 5 bases not matched to a gene. Germline CDR1 MDHEN, CDR2 SYDVKM. The length of the CDR3 is 14 residues. CDR3 sequence reads: CASRTDRGYEKLFF. The DNA of the CDR3 is TGTGCCAGCAGAACGGACAGGGGCTATGAAAAACTGTTTTTT.